These 30 T cell receptor beta chains originate from one sample sequenced in a study of T-cell reconstitution after alpha-beta-depleted transplantation in children listed by TCRdb under 2016. Explained via the paper, the treatment or condition label denotes: allogeneic hematopoietic cell transplantation with graft depleted of TCRalphabeta T cells and CD19 B cells. Library method: PCR. TCRdb shows the sequencer as Illumina HiSeq 2500. TCR libraries were prepared with molecular barcoding, using unique molecular identifiers to normalize TCRbeta repertoire quantification. The public reads were quality trimmed at Q25 with fastp and then assembled into clones with MiXCR by TCRdb, keeping productive beta chains. Rows merge per CDR3 protein into single entries with the most common DNA and genes. The sample table shows 200,000 to 250,000 distinct CDR3 sequences, and roughly 10% are seen once. Together, the top ten hold about 30% of the sample.

Sequences were derived from PBMCs, sampled before TCRalphabeta/CD19-depleted stem cell transplant. The receptors shown here come from a child under two years old with acute myeloid leukemia, due to receive a stem cell transplant.

In its sample, this clonotype was seen a few times. A much bigger clone sits one base away, suggesting this may be a read error. The rearrangement uses TRBV28 and TRBJ2-6, with 8 nucleotides matching TRBD2. This CDR3 contains 19 residues. Germline CDR1 and CDR2: MDHEN and SYDVKM. CDR3 sequence (DNA): TGTGCCAGCAGTTCTCATCCCGGGACTAGGAGGGGTGGGGTCAACGTCCTGACTTTC. This translates into CASSSHPGTRRGGVNVLTF.

This clonotype was recorded many times. This sequence joins TRBV28 and TRBJ2-5; 11 positions match TRBD2. Losses at the gene ends were 5 bases for V and 3 bases for J; bases not matched to a gene: 5. CDR3 length: 15 amino acids. Germline CDR1 is MDHEN and CDR2 is SYDVKM. The CDR3 bases are TGTGCCAGCAGTGTACCGGGACTAGCGGAAGAGACCCAGTACTTC. Encoded protein: CASSVPGLAEETQYF. Drawing the rest from reference TRBV28 and TRBJ2-5, the complete variable domain is DVKVTQSSRYLVKRTGEKVFLECVQDMDHENMFWYRQDPGLGLRLIYFSYDVKMKEKGDIPEGYSVSREKKERFSLILESASTNQTSMYLCASSVPGLAEETQYFGPGTRLLVL.

The chain uses TRBV28 and TRBJ2-1; weak D call: TRBD2 (6 bases). The CDR3 length is 15 residues. The V gene lost 3 bases and the J gene lost 3 bases, with 12 bases spanning the gap. From germline, CDR1 is MDHEN and CDR2 SYDVKM. As DNA, the CDR3 is TGTGCCAGCAGTTTCGGGGGAGCAGGCTACAATGAGCAGTTCTTC. It encodes CASSFGGAGYNEQFF. Full variable domain (remainder filled in from reference TRBV28 and TRBJ2-1): DVKVTQSSRYLVKRTGEKVFLECVQDMDHENMFWYRQDPGLGLRLIYFSYDVKMKEKGDIPEGYSVSREKKERFSLILESASTNQTSMYLCASSFGGAGYNEQFFGPGTRLTVL.

This clonotype was found many times. The J gene is TRBJ1-2, the V gene TRBV11-2, with D maybe TRBD1 (5 bases). Trimming cost V 3 bases and J 8 bases, with 16 bases left between them. Germline-derived CDR1 and CDR2 are SGHAT and FQNNGV. The CDR3 sequence is 14 residues long. Here the CDR3 reads CASSLPGGLGGYTF. The CDR3 bases are TGTGCCAGCAGCTTGCCGGGGGGACTCGGGGGCTACACCTTC.

The V call is TRBV20-1, the J call TRBJ1-6; a weak D match, TRBD1 (6 bases). Germline V gene lookup returns CDR1 DFQATT and CDR2 SNEGSKA (reference sequence). Trimming cost V 1 base and J 0 bases, with 13 bases left between them. This CDR3 is 17 amino acids long. The DNA of the CDR3 is TGCAGTGCTAGAGGGCTAGGACAGAGCTCCTATAATTCACCCCTCCACTTT. Protein: CSARGLGQSSYNSPLHF.

This clonotype appeared many times. V and J are TRBV12-3 or TRBV12-4 and TRBJ2-1; 8 nucleotides line up with TRBD2. This CDR3 contains 13 residues. The ends lost 5 bases at V and 8 bases at J; junction bases unmatched: 5. CDR3: CASSSGRVDEQFF. The CDR3 DNA reads TGTGCCAGCAGTAGCGGGAGAGTCGATGAGCAGTTCTTC.

This clonotype was seen many times. The V call is TRBV28, the J call TRBJ2-7; 9 bases align to TRBD1. The germline V gene has CDR1 MDHEN and CDR2 SYDVKM. The CDR3 is 13 amino acids. V shed 6 bases, J shed 3 bases, and the junction held 3 bases outside the gene matches. CDR3 loop: CASRGTGNYEQYF. The CDR3 DNA reads TGTGCCAGCAGGGGGACAGGGAACTACGAGCAGTACTTC.

This clonotype came up many times. This chain links TRBV5-1 with TRBJ2-7; 7 positions agree with TRBD1. The CDR3 runs to 15 residues. The trim removed 2 bases at V and 0 bases at J, leaving 5 bases unmatched. From germline, CDR1 is SGHRS and CDR2 YFSETQ. For the CDR3, the DNA is TGCGCCAGCAGCTTAAGGGGGCCTGTCTCCTACGAGCAGTACTTC. Encoded protein: CASSLRGPVSYEQYF.

In its sample, this clonotype was seen many times. This chain connects TRBV14 to TRBJ2-1; no clear D gene. Germline loops: CDR1 SGHDN, CDR2 FVKESK. The CDR3 loop spans 14 amino acids. V lost 0 bases to trimming and J lost 13 bases, with 16 bases between them. The CDR3 loop is CASSQEVLSGRQFF. In DNA, the CDR3 is TGTGCCAGCAGCCAAGAGGTTTTGAGTGGGCGCCAGTTCTTC.

This clonotype was counted many times. This rearrangement joins TRBV6-1 to TRBJ2-2, with D tentatively TRBD2 (6 bases). This CDR3 spans 13 amino acids. Germline CDR1 reads MNHNS; CDR2 reads SASEGT. V was pared by 7 bases and J by 7 bases, with 13 bases between. CDR3 loop: CASKGGTRGELFF. The CDR3 nucleotides read TGTGCCAGCAAGGGAGGAACCCGCGGGGAGCTGTTTTTT.

This clonotype was counted many times. This rearrangement joins TRBV12-3 or TRBV12-4 to TRBJ1-4; maybe TRBD1 (6 bases). The CDR3 totals 16 residues. Trimming removed 7 bases from V and 0 bases from J, with 15 bases in between. Here the CDR3 reads CASTQGNGATNEKLFF. CDR3 DNA: TGTGCCAGCACCCAGGGGAACGGTGCAACTAATGAAAAACTGTTTTTT.

The table lists this clonotype with a few counts. V usage is TRBV20-1 and J usage is TRBJ2-7; 11 positions match TRBD2. The length of the CDR3 is 16 residues. The J segment lost 1 base and the V segment lost 8 bases, leaving 13 bases of the junction unmatched. CDR1 DFQATT and CDR2 SNEGSKA come from the germline V gene (reference sequence). CDR3 loop: CSFLAGGHDLSYEQYF. The CDR3 DNA reads TGCAGTTTCCTAGCGGGAGGCCACGACCTTTCCTACGAGCAGTACTTC.

This clonotype was detected many times. This chain joins TRBV7-2 and TRBJ2-4; 7 bases line up with TRBD2. V was clipped by 1 base and J by 6 bases; unmatched bases: 9. Germline CDR1 and CDR2: SGHTA and FQGNSA. CDR3 length equals 16 residues. The CDR3 region is CASSLVAGVSGNIQYF. The CDR3 nucleotides read TGTGCCAGCAGCTTAGTTGCGGGAGTTTCGGGAAACATTCAGTACTTC. Full variable domain (remainder filled in from reference TRBV7-2 and TRBJ2-4): GAGVSQSPSNKVTEKGKDVELRCDPISGHTALYWYRQSLGQGLEFLIYFQGNSAPDKSGLPSDRFSAERTGGSVSTLTIQRTQQEDSAVYLCASSLVAGVSGNIQYFGAGTRLSVL.

This clonotype was counted between two and nine times. The CDR3 loop is CASRSDRGGGYTF. In DNA form, the CDR3 reads TGTGCCAGCAGGTCCGACAGGGGGGGTGGCTACACCTTC. V and J are TRBV2 and TRBJ1-2, with 9 nucleotides matching TRBD1. CDR3 size: 13 residues. V lost 6 bases to trimming and J lost 7 bases; unmatched junction nucleotides: 6. Germline loops: CDR1 SNHLY, CDR2 FYNNEI. The complete variable domain, with remaining parts taken from reference TRBV2 and TRBJ1-2, reads EPEVTQTPSHQVTQMGQEVILRCVPISNHLYFYWYRQILGQKVEFLVSFYNNEISEKSEIFDDQFSVERPDGSNFTLKIRSTKLEDSAMYFCASRSDRGGGYTFGSGTRLTVV.

This clonotype was observed many times. V gene TRBV28 combines with J gene TRBJ1-4; maybe TRBD1 (6 bases). Germline V gene sequence: CDR1 MDHEN, CDR2 SYDVKM. The germline V and J ends were trimmed by 5 bases and 4 bases, with 14 bases remaining between them. The CDR3 totals 15 residues. The CDR3 DNA sequence: TGTGCCAGCAGTACTACAGGGACCGGTAATGAAAAACTGTTTTTT. Translated: CASSTTGTGNEKLFF.

The table lists this clonotype with many counts. The chain employs TRBV12-3 or TRBV12-4 and TRBJ1-2; possible D gene TRBD1, 6 bases. Trimming removed 5 bases from V and 4 bases from J, with 17 bases in between. The CDR3 sequence is 15 residues long. The CDR3 DNA reads as TGTGCCAGCAGTACTTCAGGGGCGGGTCCCTATGGCTACACCTTC. This sequence encodes CASSTSGAGPYGYTF.

This clonotype was counted ten times or more. This rearrangement joins TRBV30 to TRBJ1-1; 7 nucleotides agree with TRBD1. The CDR3 is 10 amino acids. Germline CDR1 is GTSNPN and CDR2 is SVGIG (reference sequence). V trimming: 5 bases; J trimming: 6 bases; junction bases outside the gene matches: 0. CDR3 sequence reads: CAWGTAEAFF. The CDR3 DNA sequence: TGTGCCTGGGGGACAGCTGAAGCTTTCTTT. The full variable domain, rest sourced from reference TRBV30 and TRBJ1-1, is SQTIHQWPATLVQPVGSPLSLECTVEGTSNPNLYWYRQAAGRGLQLLFYSVGIGQISSEVPQNLSASRPQDRQFILSSKKLLLSDSGFYLCAWGTAEAFFGQGTRLTVV.

This clonotype was counted a few times. This chain uses TRBV7-2 with TRBJ1-2; no reliable D call. Deletions cut 4 bases from V and 4 bases from J, with 13 bases between. CDR3 length: 14 amino acids. Germline V gene lookup returns CDR1 SGHTA and CDR2 FQGNSA. In nucleotides, the CDR3 is TGTGCCAGCAGCTCCCTAGCAGGCCTCTATGGCTACACCTTC. It specifies CASSSLAGLYGYTF.

Remarks on this clonotype: The germline gene is not matched at one end of the junction; a read error may be the cause. The gene calls are TRBV5-1 and TRBJ2-1, with TRBD2 matching over 15 bases. CDR3 length: 16 amino acids. Germline V gene data show CDR1 as SGHRS and CDR2 as YFSETQ. Written as DNA, the CDR3 is TGCGCCAGCAGCTTCAGGACTAGCGGGGGGGCGAATGCGCAGTTCTTC. The encoded protein is CASSFRTSGGANAQFF.

There are many counts of this clonotype. The chain joins TRBV24-1 to TRBJ2-3; a weak D match, TRBD1 (6 bases). CDR1 KGHDR and CDR2 SFDVKD come from the germline V gene. CDR3 length: 14 residues. V dropped 5 bases and J dropped 2 bases, with 10 bases sitting between them. The CDR3 DNA reads TGTGCCACCAGTGGCAGGGGAGACACAGATACGCAGTATTTT. Amino acid sequence: CATSGRGDTDTQYF.

This clonotype was found many times. This chain connects TRBV28 to TRBJ2-5; 7 positions agree with TRBD2. CDR3 length: 14 residues. The junction had 3 bases not matched to a gene; V was cut back by 4 bases and J by 1 base. The germline gives CDR1 MDHEN, CDR2 SYDVKM. CDR3 in DNA: TGTGCCAGCAGTTCCCGGACTAGCCAAGAGACCCAGTACTTC. It specifies CASSSRTSQETQYF.

The V and J genes are TRBV20-1 and TRBJ2-7; TRBD2 agrees at 10 bases. The CDR3 consists of 15 residues. V lost 5 bases and J lost 0; bases outside the gene matches: 7. Looked up from germline, CDR1 is DFQATT and CDR2 is SNEGSKA (reference sequence). This CDR3 is CSAPAPSGSSYEQYF. The CDR3 DNA sequence: TGCAGTGCTCCCGCCCCTAGCGGGAGCTCCTACGAGCAGTACTTC.

This clonotype was counted ten times or more. This chain links TRBV12-3 or TRBV12-4 with TRBJ2-1; D possibly corresponds to TRBD2 (6 bases). V was cut by 6 bases and J by 1 base, with 13 bases left in between. This CDR3 has 15 amino acids. The CDR3 loop reads CASRSRRDSYNEQFF. The CDR3 bases are TGTGCCAGCAGATCTCGGCGGGATTCCTACAATGAGCAGTTCTTC.

The chain's CDR3 is CASSFKIGNTIYF. Here the CDR3 DNA reads TGTGCCAGCAGTTTTAAGATCGGAAACACCATATATTTT. This rearrangement joins TRBV12-3 or TRBV12-4 to TRBJ1-3; D remains unclear. The CDR3 contains 13 residues. Trimming shortened V by 3 bases and J by 4 bases, and 7 bases separated the two germline ends.

This clonotype was picked up many times. The J gene is TRBJ2-3, the V gene TRBV12-3 or TRBV12-4, with 11 bases identical to TRBD1. The V gene end was trimmed by 6 bases and the J gene end by 6 bases; junction bases not matched to a gene: 8. The CDR3 loop spans 15 amino acids. CDR3 sequence (DNA): TGTGCCAGCAGAACAGGGACAGGGGGATTGGATACGCAGTATTTT. It yields the protein CASRTGTGGLDTQYF.

This clonotype showed up many times. The chain carries TRBV5-8 and TRBJ2-5; TRBD1 matches 8 bases. This CDR3 has 14 amino acids. The V segment lost 0 bases and the J segment 7 bases; nucleotides outside the gene matches: 5. The germline V gene has CDR1 SGHTS and CDR2 YDEGEE. For the CDR3, the DNA is TGTGCCAGCAGCTTGGAAGACAGGGGTTGGACCCAGTACTTC. Translating it yields CASSLEDRGWTQYF. Full variable domain (rest looked up from reference TRBV5-8 and TRBJ2-5): EAGVTQSPTHLIKTRGQQATLRCSPISGHTSVYWYQQALGLGLQFLLWYDEGEERNRGNFPPRFSGRQFPNYSSELNVNALELEDSALYLCASSLEDRGWTQYFGPGTRLLVL.

Remarks on this clonotype: A much larger clone differs by one base, so this may be a read error. V usage is TRBV7-6 and J usage is TRBJ2-7; 8 bases line up with TRBD1. The germline CDR1 and CDR2 sequences are SGHVS and FNYEAQ. The CDR3 is 14 residues long. J gave up 6 bases and V 5 bases, and 9 bases lay outside the gene matches. The CDR3 nucleotides are TGTGCCAGCAGCGTCGGACAGGGCAGGTGCGAGCAGTACTTC. It translates to CASSVGQGRCEQYF.

Details on this clonotype: A junction end diverges from the germline sequence, so it may reflect a read error. The chain is built from TRBV5-5 and TRBJ2-3, with D possibly called TRBD1 or TRBD2 (5 bases each). The CDR3 covers 15 residues. Germline lookup yields CDR1 SGHKS and CDR2 YYEKEE (reference sequence). For the CDR3, the DNA is TGTGCCTGCAGCACCACTAGGTGGGGGACCATCACGCAGTATTTT. It yields the protein CACSTTRWGTITQYF.

CDR3 region: CASGPVGAGYGYTF. The DNA of the CDR3 is TGTGCCAGTGGGCCGGTCGGGGCAGGCTATGGCTACACCTTC. The genes are TRBV19 and TRBJ1-2; D is possibly TRBD1 (5 bases). Trimming removed 8 bases at V and 4 bases at J, with 17 bases between. CDR3 length: 14 residues. CDR1 is LNHDA, CDR2 SQIVND, per germline (reference sequence).

This clonotype was seen at least ten times. The chain couples TRBV20-1 to TRBJ2-1; 7 bases line up with TRBD2. Per the germline V gene, CDR1 is DFQATT and CDR2 is SNEGSKA (reference sequence). The CDR3 is 15 amino acids. The V segment lost 4 bases and the J segment 2 bases; nucleotides outside the gene matches: 8. The CDR3 bases are TGCAGTGCTAAAGAAGCGGGGCAACCCTACAATGAGCAGTTCTTC. Protein sequence: CSAKEAGQPYNEQFF.